Below are 26 T cell receptor beta chains sequenced from a single sample in a study of cytomegalovirus exposure and HLA in healthy donors. Only in-frame clones appear in the TCRdb table, and some are missing; sequencing was by immunoSEQ multiplex PCR. The sample lists roughly 200,000 clones; 81% were seen once. The source material was PBMCs. The source of these receptors is a young woman in good health and CMV-seronegative.

This clone showed up just once. V gene TRBV28 combines with J gene TRBJ1-2; TRBD1 matches at 7 bases. CDR1 MDHEN and CDR2 SYDVKM come from the germline V gene. This CDR3 is 13 amino acids long. V shed 6 bases, J shed 3 bases, and the junction held 4 bases outside the gene matches. The CDR3, as DNA: TGTGCCAGCAGAGGGGGCGCTGACTATGGCTACACCTTC. It encodes CASRGGADYGYTF.

The chain is built from TRBV18 and TRBJ1-5; 9 bases fit TRBD1. V trimming: 8 bases; J trimming: 1 base; junction bases outside the gene matches: 9. Germline V lookup: CDR1 KGHSH, CDR2 LQKENI. The CDR3 length is 16 residues. The CDR3 nucleotides are TGTGCCAGCGCGACGACAGGGGGGTTAAGCAATCAGCCCCAGCATTTT. It encodes CASATTGGLSNQPQHF.

The rearrangement links TRBV19 to TRBJ1-2; 8 bases match TRBD1. Per the germline V gene, CDR1 is LNHDA and CDR2 is SQIVND (reference sequence). This CDR3 has 17 amino acids. Trimming at V came to 7 bases and at J to 3 bases, leaving 16 bases not matched to a gene. The CDR3 protein is CASKEQGGTGLDYGYTF. DNA for the CDR3: TGTGCCAGTAAGGAACAAGGGGGGACAGGTCTGGACTATGGCTACACCTTC.

The rearrangement joins TRBV7-6 to TRBJ1-1, with D possibly matching TRBD1 (5 bases). The CDR3 contains 14 residues. V was pared by 3 bases and J by 3 bases, with 11 bases between. Germline V gene lookup returns CDR1 SGHVS and CDR2 FNYEAQ. In DNA form, the CDR3 reads TGTGCCAGCAGCTTGGGACCGGGGGACACTGAAGCTTTCTTT. Encoded protein: CASSLGPGDTEAFF.

V and J are TRBV29-1 and TRBJ2-4, with 11 bases lining up with TRBD1. The CDR3 is 17 residues long. The germline V gene has CDR1 SQVTM and CDR2 ANQGSEA. Unmatched junction bases numbered 6, after V lost 2 bases and J lost 0 bases. In nucleotides, the CDR3 is TGCAGCGTTGAATCCCGGGGACAGGGGGAAGCCAAAAACATTCAGTACTTC. Its protein is CSVESRGQGEAKNIQYF.

The gene calls are TRBV29-1 and TRBJ1-2, with 7 positions matching TRBD1. J lost 6 bases, V lost 0 bases, and 4 bases had no gene match. Germline lookup yields CDR1 SQVTM and CDR2 ANQGSEA. The CDR3 extends over 13 amino acids. CDR3 sequence (DNA): TGCAGCGTTGAAGACACCACAGGGGATGGCTACACCTTC. Its protein is CSVEDTTGDGYTF. Filled out from reference TRBV29-1 and TRBJ1-2, the complete variable domain reads SAVISQKPSRDICQRGTSLTIQCQVDSQVTMMFWYRQQPGQSLTLIATANQGSEATYESGFVIDKFPISRPNLTFSTLTVSNMSPEDSSIYLCSVEDTTGDGYTFGSGTRLTVV.

This chain links TRBV5-1 with TRBJ2-3; 11 positions agree with TRBD1. Germline values: CDR1 SGHRS, CDR2 YFSETQ. This CDR3 region has 16 residues. V lost 1 base, J lost 4 bases, and 5 bases stayed unmatched. The CDR3 sequence is CASSLITGQGADTQYF. CDR3 in DNA: TGCGCCAGCAGCTTGATTACGGGACAGGGGGCAGATACGCAGTATTTT.

The V gene is TRBV30, the J gene TRBJ1-2; D not certain. V dropped 0 bases and J dropped 7 bases, with 12 bases sitting between them. The germline V gene has CDR1 GTSNPN and CDR2 SVGIG (reference sequence). This CDR3 comprises 13 residues. CDR3 sequence reads: CAWSVSWAGGYTF. The CDR3 nucleotides read TGTGCCTGGAGTGTCTCCTGGGCAGGTGGCTACACCTTC.

The rearrangement uses TRBV6-5 and TRBJ1-2; no clear D. The V end lost 5 bases, the J end lost 4 bases, and 8 bases lay between the germline ends. The V gene's germline CDR1 is MNHEY and CDR2 SVGAGI. There are 12 residues in the CDR3. CDR3 amino acids: CASSERFYGYTF. The CDR3 DNA follows: TGTGCCAGCAGTGAGCGGTTCTATGGCTACACCTTC.

This chain connects TRBV14 to TRBJ1-1, with D hard to call. Germline V lookup: CDR1 SGHDN, CDR2 FVKESK. V was clipped by 3 bases and J by 3 bases, with 8 bases between them. The CDR3 covers 13 residues. CDR3 in DNA: TGTGCCAGCAGCCAGGACTTTTACACTGAAGCTTTCTTT. Residues: CASSQDFYTEAFF.

The chain employs TRBV5-1 and TRBJ2-7; tentatively, D is TRBD2 (5 bases). Germline values: CDR1 SGHRS, CDR2 YFSETQ. The length of the CDR3 is 13 residues. Trimming shortened V by 1 base and J by 4 bases, and 9 bases separated the two germline ends. Here the CDR3 DNA reads TGCGCCAGCAGCTTGTCTCGGGAATACGAGCAGTACTTC. This codes for CASSLSREYEQYF.

This chain joins TRBV2 and TRBJ1-1; 10 bases are shared with TRBD1. Germline lookup yields CDR1 SNHLY and CDR2 FYNNEI. Losses at the gene ends were 11 bases for V and 4 bases for J; bases not matched to a gene: 13. The CDR3 has 15 amino acids. This CDR3 reads CAGMGWGTGVTEAFF. In nucleotides, the CDR3 is TGTGCCGGAATGGGTTGGGGGACAGGGGTCACTGAAGCTTTCTTT.

The chain has TRBV5-1 and TRBJ1-5; no clear D gene. V was trimmed by 0 bases and J by 2 bases, leaving 9 bases between them. Germline CDR1 SGHRS, CDR2 YFSETQ. This CDR3 contains 15 residues. CDR3 nucleotide sequence: TGCGCCAGCAGCTTGGCTGGTCAGGGCAATCAGCCCCAGCATTTT. This sequence encodes CASSLAGQGNQPQHF.

Only one count was recorded for this clone. The genes are TRBV4-1 and TRBJ2-7; 7 bases map to TRBD1. The CDR3 covers 17 residues. V was pared by 3 bases and J by 2 bases, with 13 bases of the junction left unmatched. Germline V gives CDR1 MGHRA, CDR2 YSYEKL. CDR3 residues: CASSHPPSGQIPYEQYF. In DNA form, the CDR3 reads TGCGCCAGCAGCCATCCCCCGTCGGGACAGATACCCTACGAGCAGTACTTC.

The chain couples TRBV18 to TRBJ2-7; 7 bases are a match to TRBD1. The V gene's germline CDR1 is KGHSH and CDR2 LQKENI. This CDR3 contains 16 residues. The V and J ends lost 7 bases and 2 bases, in that order; junction bases with no gene match: 14. The CDR3 region is CASLGPTGPTAYEQYF. CDR3 sequence (DNA): TGTGCCAGCTTAGGCCCGACAGGGCCCACCGCCTACGAGCAGTACTTC.

The V and J genes are TRBV5-1 and TRBJ2-7, with 11 bases that match TRBD1. CDR1 is SGHRS, CDR2 YFSETQ, per germline. V dropped 0 bases and J dropped 2; count of bases not matched to a gene: 7. CDR3 length: 17 residues. The DNA for the CDR3 is TGCGCCAGCAGCTTGGCCTCGTGGGACAGGGGGACCTACGAGCAGTACTTC. Translation: CASSLASWDRGTYEQYF.

The V gene is TRBV2, the J gene TRBJ2-7; the match to TRBD1 covers 8 bases. V shed 11 bases, J shed 0 bases, and the junction held 3 bases outside the gene matches. The CDR3 totals 12 residues. Germline-derived CDR1 and CDR2 are SNHLY and FYNNEI. The CDR3 region is CAGGQGSYEQYF. CDR3 DNA: TGTGCCGGAGGACAGGGCTCCTACGAGCAGTACTTC. Full variable domain (missing parts from reference TRBV2 and TRBJ2-7): EPEVTQTPSHQVTQMGQEVILRCVPISNHLYFYWYRQILGQKVEFLVSFYNNEISEKSEIFDDQFSVERPDGSNFTLKIRSTKLEDSAMYFCAGGQGSYEQYFGPGTRLTVT.

The chain joins TRBV5-1 to TRBJ2-7, with TRBD1 as a possible D gene (6 bases). The V gene lost 3 bases and the J gene lost 3 bases, with 13 bases spanning the gap. This CDR3 is 14 amino acids long. Germline V gene lookup returns CDR1 SGHRS and CDR2 YFSETQ. CDR3 residues: CASSSRDKNYEQYF. The CDR3 DNA is TGCGCCAGCAGCTCCCGGGACAAGAACTACGAGCAGTACTTC. The full variable domain, rest sourced from reference TRBV5-1 and TRBJ2-7, is KAGVTQTPRYLIKTRGQQVTLSCSPISGHRSVSWYQQTPGQGLQFLFEYFSETQRNKGNFPGRFSGRQFSNSRSEMNVSTLELGDSALYLCASSSRDKNYEQYFGPGTRLTVT.

V gene TRBV6-1 combines with J gene TRBJ1-1; tentatively, D is TRBD1 (5 bases). Trimming cost V 8 bases and J 6 bases, with 16 bases left between them. CDR3 length: 13 amino acids. The germline CDR1 and CDR2 sequences are MNHNS and SASEGT. The CDR3 protein is CASSLRGSAEAFF. CDR3 DNA: TGTGCCAGCTCCCTTAGGGGCTCGGCTGAAGCTTTCTTT.

The chain carries TRBV27 and TRBJ1-3, with D possibly being TRBD1 (6 bases). CDR1 and CDR2 from the germline V gene are MNHEY and SMNVEV (reference sequence). The length of the CDR3 is 18 residues. V was clipped by 2 bases and J by 0 bases, with 17 bases between them. The CDR3 DNA sequence: TGTGCCAGCAGTTTAGCGCCTACAGGGATGGGCTCTGGAAACACCATATATTTT. Protein: CASSLAPTGMGSGNTIYF.

The chain carries TRBV14 and TRBJ2-5, with D perhaps TRBD2 (6 bases). This CDR3 has 13 amino acids. V gave up 4 bases and J gave up 1 base, with 7 bases separating them. CDR1 is SGHDN, CDR2 FVKESK, per germline. The CDR3 sequence: CASSRGVQETQYF. CDR3 DNA: TGTGCCAGCAGCCGGGGGGTCCAAGAGACCCAGTACTTC.

This rearrangement joins TRBV6-1 to TRBJ2-1; 8 nucleotides match TRBD2. The CDR3 totals 15 residues. The trim removed 2 bases at V and 3 bases at J, leaving 3 bases unmatched. Per germline, CDR1 MNHNS and CDR2 SASEGT. For the CDR3, the DNA is TGTGCCAGCAGTGAAACGGGAGGGGGCTACAATGAGCAGTTCTTC. Amino acids: CASSETGGGYNEQFF.

The chain couples TRBV7-9 to TRBJ2-1; 8 nucleotides align to TRBD2. V dropped 5 bases and J dropped 8; count of bases not matched to a gene: 8. Per the germline V gene, CDR1 is SEHNR and CDR2 is FQNEAQ (reference sequence). The CDR3 has 14 amino acids. The CDR3 is CASSRGGSDDEQFF. The CDR3 DNA follows: TGTGCCAGCAGCCGCGGGGGGAGCGACGATGAGCAGTTCTTC.

The V call is TRBV5-1, the J call TRBJ2-5; D remains unclear. Germline CDR1 reads SGHRS; CDR2 reads YFSETQ. The CDR3 is 15 amino acids. V was trimmed by 0 bases and J by 1 base, leaving 10 bases between them. Here the CDR3 reads CASSLAEAFQETQYF. The DNA of the CDR3 is TGCGCCAGCAGCTTGGCCGAGGCGTTCCAAGAGACCCAGTACTTC.

Only a few counts were recorded for this clone. The chain joins TRBV2 to TRBJ1-1; the D is unclear. The V and J ends lost 4 bases and 0 bases respectively, with 6 bases between them. This CDR3 is built from 13 residues. Germline CDR1 SNHLY, CDR2 FYNNEI. DNA of the CDR3: TGTGCCAGCAGTGTAGAAATGAACACTGAAGCTTTCTTT. Translated, it gives CASSVEMNTEAFF. The whole variable domain, filled in from reference TRBV2 and TRBJ1-1, reads EPEVTQTPSHQVTQMGQEVILRCVPISNHLYFYWYRQILGQKVEFLVSFYNNEISEKSEIFDDQFSVERPDGSNFTLKIRSTKLEDSAMYFCASSVEMNTEAFFGQGTRLTVV.

The rearrangement links TRBV19 to TRBJ1-5, with D unclear. V lost 10 bases and J lost 4, with 14 bases in between. Germline V gene sequence: CDR1 LNHDA, CDR2 SQIVND (reference sequence). This CDR3 spans 13 amino acids. CDR3 sequence: CAISRTFNQPQHF. The CDR3 nucleotides read TGTGCCATCAGTAGGACTTTTAATCAGCCCCAGCATTTT.